This paragraph covers one T cell receptor (beta chain) sequence. Data came from immunoSEQ multiplex PCR; TCRdb stores just in-frame clones and leaves some out. The repertoire holds some 40,000 clones, with approximately 81% as singletons. This sample's time point: recipient sample about 28 days before transplant, after cytoreduction. CDR1 is MNHNY, CDR2 SVGAGI, per germline (reference sequence). The CDR3 totals 16 residues. V lost 5 bases, J lost 2 bases, and 11 bases stayed unmatched. The data are from a study of T cell clonotyping in hematopoietic cell transplantation. This chain links TRBV6-6 with TRBJ1-1; 7 bases are shared with TRBD1. The source of this sequence is a man between 60 and 75 years old with acute myeloid leukemia. Some clones in this sample may be carry-over from other donors' samples. Sequencing used peripheral blood mononuclear cells, obtained before stem cell transplant. CDR3 residues: CASSPPKRGLNTEAFF. The CDR3 region has the DNA TGTGCCAGCAGTCCCCCTAAAAGGGGGCTTAACACTGAAGCTTTCTTT.